This T cell receptor beta chain originates from a study of cytotoxic CD8 clonotypes in ibrutinib-treated CLL. Study results and caveats: Clonality increased with ibrutinib response but returned toward baseline at progression. Researchers report that baseline clonality outpaced age-matched healthy donors and tracked circulating CD8+ T-cell counts.

The intended depth for sequencing was 1 in 200,000 to 1 in 1 million T cells. Sequencing was performed with immunoSEQ multiplex PCR; in TCRdb, only in-frame clones are kept and a portion is missing. There are 29,000 or so clones in the sample; about 75% occur only once, and about half lies in the top ten. The table lists this clone with a few counts. Its antigen is not known. The source of this sequence is a human donor with chronic lymphocytic leukemia. The sample consisted of PBMCs, taken after 36 months of ibrutinib treatment.

DNA for the CDR3: TGTGCCAGCAGCCTAGAGGACTCGATCTACCAGGCCTACTATGGCTACACCTTC. This sequence encodes CASSLEDSIYQAYYGYTF. The gene calls are TRBV9 and TRBJ1-2, with D uncertain. The CDR3 is 18 residues long. Per the germline V gene, CDR1 is SGDLS and CDR2 is YYNGEE. V was shortened by 4 bases and J by 3 bases, with 25 bases between the two germline ends.